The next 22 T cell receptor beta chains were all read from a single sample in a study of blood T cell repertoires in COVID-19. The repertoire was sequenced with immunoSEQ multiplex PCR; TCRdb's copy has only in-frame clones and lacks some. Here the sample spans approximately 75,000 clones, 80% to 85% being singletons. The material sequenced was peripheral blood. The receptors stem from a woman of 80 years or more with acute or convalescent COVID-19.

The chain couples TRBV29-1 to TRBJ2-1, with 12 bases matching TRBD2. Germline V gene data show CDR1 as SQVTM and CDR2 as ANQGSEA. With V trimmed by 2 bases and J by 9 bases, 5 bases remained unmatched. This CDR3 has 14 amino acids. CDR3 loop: CSVEPSGGATEQFF. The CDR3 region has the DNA TGCAGCGTTGAACCTAGCGGGGGGGCCACTGAGCAGTTCTTC.

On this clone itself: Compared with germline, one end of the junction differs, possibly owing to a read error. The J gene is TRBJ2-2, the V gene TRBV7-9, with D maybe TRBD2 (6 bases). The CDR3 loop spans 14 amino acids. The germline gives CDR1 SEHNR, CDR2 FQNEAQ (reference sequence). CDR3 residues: CASSRDLHTEELFF. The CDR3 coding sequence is TGTGCCAGCAGCCGGGACTTACACACCGAGGAGCTGTTTTTT.

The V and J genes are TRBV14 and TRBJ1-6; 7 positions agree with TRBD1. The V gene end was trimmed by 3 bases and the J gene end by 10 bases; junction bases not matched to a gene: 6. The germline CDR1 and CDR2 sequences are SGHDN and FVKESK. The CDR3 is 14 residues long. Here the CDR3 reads CASSHQGGGSPLHF. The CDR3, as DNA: TGTGCCAGCAGCCATCAGGGGGGAGGCTCACCCCTCCACTTT.

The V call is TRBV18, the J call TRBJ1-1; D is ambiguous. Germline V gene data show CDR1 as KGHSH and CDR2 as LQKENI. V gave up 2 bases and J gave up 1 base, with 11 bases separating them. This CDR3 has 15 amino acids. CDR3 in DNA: TGTGCCAGCTCACCAATTGTGGCCACGAACACTGAAGCTTTCTTT. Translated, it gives CASSPIVATNTEAFF.

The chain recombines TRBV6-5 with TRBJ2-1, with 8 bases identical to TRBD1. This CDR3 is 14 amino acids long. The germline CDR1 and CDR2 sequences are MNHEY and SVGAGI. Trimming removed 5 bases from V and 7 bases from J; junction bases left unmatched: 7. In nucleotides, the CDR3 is TGTGCCAGCAGTCGACAGGGGATTAGAAATGAGCAGTTCTTC. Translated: CASSRQGIRNEQFF.

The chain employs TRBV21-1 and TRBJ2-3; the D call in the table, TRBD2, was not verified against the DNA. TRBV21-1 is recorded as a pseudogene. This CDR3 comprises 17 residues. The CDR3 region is CASSRTGLAGGTDTQYF. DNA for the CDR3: TGTGCCAGCAGCCGGACGGGACTAGCGGGGGGGACAGATACGCAGTATTTT.

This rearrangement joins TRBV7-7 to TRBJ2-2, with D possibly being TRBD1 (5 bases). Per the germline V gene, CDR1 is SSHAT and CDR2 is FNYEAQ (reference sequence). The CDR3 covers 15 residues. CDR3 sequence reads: CATLPRVDGTGELFF. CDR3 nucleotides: TGTGCTACCCTTCCCAGGGTCGACGGCACCGGGGAGCTGTTTTTT.

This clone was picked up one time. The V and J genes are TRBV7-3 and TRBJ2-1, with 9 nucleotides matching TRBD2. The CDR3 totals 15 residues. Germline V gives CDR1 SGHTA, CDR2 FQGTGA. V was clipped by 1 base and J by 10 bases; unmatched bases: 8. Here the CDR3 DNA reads TGTGCCAGCAGCTTAAACCTAGCGGGGCGGCAGGAGCAGTTCTTC. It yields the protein CASSLNLAGRQEQFF.

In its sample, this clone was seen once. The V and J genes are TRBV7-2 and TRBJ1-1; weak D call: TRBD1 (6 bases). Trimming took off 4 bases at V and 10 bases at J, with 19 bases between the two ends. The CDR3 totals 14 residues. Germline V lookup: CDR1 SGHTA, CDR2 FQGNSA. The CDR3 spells CASSSRGGRAGAFF. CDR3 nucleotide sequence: TGTGCCAGCAGCTCGAGGGGGGGTAGGGCAGGAGCTTTCTTT.

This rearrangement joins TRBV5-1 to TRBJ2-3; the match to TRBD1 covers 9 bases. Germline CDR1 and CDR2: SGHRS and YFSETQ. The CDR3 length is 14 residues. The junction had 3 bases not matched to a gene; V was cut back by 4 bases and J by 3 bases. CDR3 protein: CASSTGQGTDTQYF. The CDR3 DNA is TGCGCCAGCAGCACGGGACAGGGAACAGATACGCAGTATTTT.

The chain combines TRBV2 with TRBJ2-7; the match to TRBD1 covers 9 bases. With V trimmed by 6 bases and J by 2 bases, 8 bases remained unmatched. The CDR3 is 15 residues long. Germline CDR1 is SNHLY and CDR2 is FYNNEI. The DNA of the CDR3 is TGTGCCAGCAGCAAGGACAGGGGCCTTACCTACGAGCAGTACTTC. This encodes CASSKDRGLTYEQYF.

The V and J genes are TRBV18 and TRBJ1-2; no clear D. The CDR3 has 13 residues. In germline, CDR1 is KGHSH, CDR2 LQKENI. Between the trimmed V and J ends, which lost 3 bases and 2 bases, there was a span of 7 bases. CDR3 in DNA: TGTGCCAGCTCACCTGAGGGAAACTATGGCTACACCTTC. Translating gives CASSPEGNYGYTF.

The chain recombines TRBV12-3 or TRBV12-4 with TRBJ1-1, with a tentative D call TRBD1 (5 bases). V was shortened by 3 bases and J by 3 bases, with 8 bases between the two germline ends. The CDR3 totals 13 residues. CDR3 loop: CASSFAGYTEAFF. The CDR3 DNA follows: TGTGCCAGCAGTTTTGCAGGGTACACTGAAGCTTTCTTT.

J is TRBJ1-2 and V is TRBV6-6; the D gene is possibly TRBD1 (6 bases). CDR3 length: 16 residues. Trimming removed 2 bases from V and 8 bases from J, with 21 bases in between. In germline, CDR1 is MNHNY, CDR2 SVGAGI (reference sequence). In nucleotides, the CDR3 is TGTGCCAGCAGTTACCCTGCCGACAGGCCCGAAAGCGGCTACACCTTC. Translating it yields CASSYPADRPESGYTF.

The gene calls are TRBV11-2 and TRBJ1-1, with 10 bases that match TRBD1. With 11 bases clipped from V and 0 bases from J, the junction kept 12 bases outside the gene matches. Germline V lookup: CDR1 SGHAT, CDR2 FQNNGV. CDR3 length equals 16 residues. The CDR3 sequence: CAVMKGGTGVNTEAFF. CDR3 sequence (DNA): TGTGCCGTCATGAAAGGAGGGACAGGGGTGAACACTGAAGCTTTCTTT.

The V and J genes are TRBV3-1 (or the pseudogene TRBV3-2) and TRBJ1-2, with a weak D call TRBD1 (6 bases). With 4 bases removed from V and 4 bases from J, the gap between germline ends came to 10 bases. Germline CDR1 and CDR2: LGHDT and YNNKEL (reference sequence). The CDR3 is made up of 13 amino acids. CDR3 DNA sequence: TGTGCCAGCAGCCTACAGGGTTCCTATGGCTACACCTTC. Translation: CASSLQGSYGYTF.

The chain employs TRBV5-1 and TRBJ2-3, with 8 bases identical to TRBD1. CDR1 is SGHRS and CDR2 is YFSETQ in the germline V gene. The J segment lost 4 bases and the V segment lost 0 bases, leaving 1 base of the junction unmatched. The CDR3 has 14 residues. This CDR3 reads CASSLGQGSDTQYF. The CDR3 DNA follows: TGCGCCAGCAGCTTGGGACAGGGGTCAGATACGCAGTATTTT.

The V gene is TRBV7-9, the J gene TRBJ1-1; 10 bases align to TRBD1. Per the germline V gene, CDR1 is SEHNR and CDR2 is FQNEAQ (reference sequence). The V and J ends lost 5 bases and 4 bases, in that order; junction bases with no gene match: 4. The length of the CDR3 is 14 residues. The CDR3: CASSTRTGGTEAFF. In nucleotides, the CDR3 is TGTGCCAGCAGCACCCGGACAGGGGGCACTGAAGCTTTCTTT.

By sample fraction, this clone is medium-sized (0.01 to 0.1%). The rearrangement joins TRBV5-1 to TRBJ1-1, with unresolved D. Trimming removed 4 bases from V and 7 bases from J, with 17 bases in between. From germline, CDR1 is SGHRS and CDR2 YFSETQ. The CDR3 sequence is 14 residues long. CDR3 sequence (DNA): TGCGCCAGCAGCCCAGCGATCTGGGCGGGTGAAGCTTTCTTT. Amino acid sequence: CASSPAIWAGEAFF.

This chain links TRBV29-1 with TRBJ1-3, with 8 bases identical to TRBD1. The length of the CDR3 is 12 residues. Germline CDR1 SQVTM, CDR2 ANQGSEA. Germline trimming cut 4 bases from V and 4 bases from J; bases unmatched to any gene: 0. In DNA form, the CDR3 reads TGCAGCGTTGCAGGGGGCGGAAACACCATATATTTT. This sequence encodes CSVAGGGNTIYF.

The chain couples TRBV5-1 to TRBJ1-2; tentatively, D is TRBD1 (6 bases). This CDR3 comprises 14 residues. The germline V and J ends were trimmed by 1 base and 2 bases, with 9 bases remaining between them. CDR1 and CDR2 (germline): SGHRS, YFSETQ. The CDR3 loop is CASSLSGENYGYTF. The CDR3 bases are TGCGCCAGCAGCTTGTCAGGGGAAAACTATGGCTACACCTTC.

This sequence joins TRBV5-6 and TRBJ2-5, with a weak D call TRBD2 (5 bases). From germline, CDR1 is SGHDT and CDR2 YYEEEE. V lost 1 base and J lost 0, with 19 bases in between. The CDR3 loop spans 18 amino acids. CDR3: CASSLLMTGVLYQETQYF. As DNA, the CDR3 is TGTGCCAGCAGCTTGCTGATGACCGGGGTCTTATACCAAGAGACCCAGTACTTC.